This TCR beta chain stems from a study of T cell responses to AZD1222 COVID-19 vaccine (dated by TCRdb to the early 2020s). Study-wide context: A total of roughly 240 trial participants underwent TCR sequencing, of whom around 200 received two doses of AZD1222 and about 25 received two doses of the MenACWY control vaccine. Enrollment into the trials was organized by age into subgroups of 18-55, 56-69 and 70-plus years, and those subgroups contained approximately 150, 30 and 60 TCR-sequenced participants, respectively. What the research found in general, with its limitations: Reportedly, almost half of the unique spike-specific TCRs recognized epitopes lying outside the regions that are mutated in the B.1.351 and B.1.1.7 variants. The vaccine-associated CD4 TCRs covered the entire spike protein, and the dominant responses fell in regions 160-218 and 743-854. No day 14 peak-response samples were available, so repertoires were characterized only after the peak T cell response. Participants were mostly white British and included more females than males, and it was suggested by the authors that clonal diversity may have been underestimated. The 56-69-year group was small, and its depth increase did not reach significance, likely because of low power. Conclusions about previously exposed vaccinees are limited, since just a handful of AZD1222 recipients were seropositive for SARS-CoV-2 at baseline. Spike-specific TCR breadth and depth rose significantly after two AZD1222 doses compared with day 0 and with MenACWY recipients.

The CDR3 regions of human TCRbeta chains were subjected to immunosequencing. The authors' analysis ran thus. TCRs in the repertoires were matched against a reference library of SARS-CoV-2-specific TCRs that had been generated with the MIRA antigen-specificity platform. Breadth was defined as the fraction of unique TCRs that were SARS-CoV-2-associated. Depth was defined as the fraction of total T cells that were SARS-CoV-2-associated. Using the MIRA data, every spike-specific TCR was mapped to the spike region that the TCR reacted to and assigned to either a CD4 or a CD8 class. Log10-transformed breadth and depth values were compared by one-way ANOVA with Sidak's multiple comparisons tests. TCRdb's version of the immuneACCESS table is confined to in-frame rearrangements and falls short of the full clone set. An unresolved V gene accounts for under half of the shortfall where checked; the remainder is of unknown origin. V and J calls and clone size are as listed in that table; D and trimming were resolved from the DNA. Across this sample there are about 150,000 clones, with less than 90% seen only once. The ten largest clones capture roughly 7% of the sample.

Concerning this clone: What antigen it recognizes has not been identified. No base-level quality is on record; no much larger clone is a single base apart.

The germline V end is reduced by 3 bases and the J end by 7 bases; junction bases left unmatched: 10. The germline V gene gives CDR1 as SGHNT and CDR2 as YENEEA. From the cysteine through the phenylalanine, the CDR3 covers 16 amino acids. The read is trimmed to its CDR3 DNA, 48 bases read in frame from base 1. The sample's time point label, decoded: sample from adult after SARS-CoV-2 infection, after symptom onset. A couple of convalescent COVID-19 patients, sampled after symptom onset from adults with prior SARS-CoV-2 infection, were also TCR-sequenced for comparison. The sequence links TRBV11-3 to TRBJ2-7, and TRBD2 matches 12 of the central bases. The receptor comes from an adult who had recovered from COVID-19. The input for sequencing was peripheral blood, taken after recovery from COVID-19. The CDR3 reads CASSFRTSGELWEQYF. DNA sequence: TGTGCCAGCAGCTTTCGGACTAGCGGGGAACTTTGGGAGCAGTACTTC.